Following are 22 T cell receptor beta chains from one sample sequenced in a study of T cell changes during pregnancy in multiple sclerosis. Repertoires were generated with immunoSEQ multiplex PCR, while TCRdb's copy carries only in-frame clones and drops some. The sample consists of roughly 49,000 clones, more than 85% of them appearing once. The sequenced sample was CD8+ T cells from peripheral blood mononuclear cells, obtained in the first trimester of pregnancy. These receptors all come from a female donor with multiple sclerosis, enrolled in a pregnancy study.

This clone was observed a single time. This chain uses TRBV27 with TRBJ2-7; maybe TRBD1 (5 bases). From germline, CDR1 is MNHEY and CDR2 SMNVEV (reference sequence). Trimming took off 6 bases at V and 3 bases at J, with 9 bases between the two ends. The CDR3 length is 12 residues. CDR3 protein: CASSPTGYEQYF. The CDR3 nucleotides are TGTGCCAGCAGCCCTACAGGCTACGAGCAGTACTTC.

The chain's CDR3 is CASSLYGGDYGYTF. CDR3 in DNA: TGTGCCAGCAGTTTATACGGCGGCGACTATGGCTACACCTTC. This chain links TRBV27 with TRBJ1-2; D is unclear. Germline values: CDR1 MNHEY, CDR2 SMNVEV (reference sequence). V shed 1 base and J shed 3 bases, with 9 bases lying between them. The CDR3 loop spans 14 amino acids.

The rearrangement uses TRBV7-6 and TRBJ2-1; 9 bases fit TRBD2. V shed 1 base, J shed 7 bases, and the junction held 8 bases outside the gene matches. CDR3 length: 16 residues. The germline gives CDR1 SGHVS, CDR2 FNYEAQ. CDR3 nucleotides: TGTGCCAGCAGCTTAGGGATCAGCGGGAGGCAGAATGAGCAGTTCTTC. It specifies CASSLGISGRQNEQFF.

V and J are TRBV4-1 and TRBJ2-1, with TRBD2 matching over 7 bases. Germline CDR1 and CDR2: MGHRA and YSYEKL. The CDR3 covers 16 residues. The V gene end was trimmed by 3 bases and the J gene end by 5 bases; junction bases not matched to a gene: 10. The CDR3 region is CASSHQRLADDNEQFF. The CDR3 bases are TGCGCCAGCAGCCATCAGCGGCTAGCGGACGACAATGAGCAGTTCTTC.

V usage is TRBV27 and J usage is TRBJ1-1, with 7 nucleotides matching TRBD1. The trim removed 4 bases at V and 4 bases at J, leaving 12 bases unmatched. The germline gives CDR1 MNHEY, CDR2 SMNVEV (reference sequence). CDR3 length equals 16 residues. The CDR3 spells CASSYSGGSLRTEAFF. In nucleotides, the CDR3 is TGTGCCAGCAGTTATTCAGGGGGTTCCCTACGCACTGAAGCTTTCTTT.

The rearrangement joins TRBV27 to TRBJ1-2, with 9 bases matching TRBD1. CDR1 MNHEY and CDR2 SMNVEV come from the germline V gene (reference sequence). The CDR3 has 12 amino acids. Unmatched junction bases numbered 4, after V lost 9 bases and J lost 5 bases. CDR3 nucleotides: TGTGCCAGTCGACAGGGGGGATATGGCTACACCTTC. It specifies CASRQGGYGYTF.

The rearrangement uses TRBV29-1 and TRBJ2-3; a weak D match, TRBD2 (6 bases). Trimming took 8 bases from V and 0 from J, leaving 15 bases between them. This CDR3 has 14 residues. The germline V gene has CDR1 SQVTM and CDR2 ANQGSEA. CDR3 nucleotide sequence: TGCAGCCTTCCGGGGGAGTTTAGCACAGATACGCAGTATTTT. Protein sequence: CSLPGEFSTDTQYF.

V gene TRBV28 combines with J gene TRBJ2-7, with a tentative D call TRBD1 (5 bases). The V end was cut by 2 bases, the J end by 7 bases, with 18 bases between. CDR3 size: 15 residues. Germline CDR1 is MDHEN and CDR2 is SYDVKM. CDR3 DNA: TGTGCCAGCAGTTTAAGGGGCCGCTCTTCTGGGGAGCAGTACTTC. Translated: CASSLRGRSSGEQYF.

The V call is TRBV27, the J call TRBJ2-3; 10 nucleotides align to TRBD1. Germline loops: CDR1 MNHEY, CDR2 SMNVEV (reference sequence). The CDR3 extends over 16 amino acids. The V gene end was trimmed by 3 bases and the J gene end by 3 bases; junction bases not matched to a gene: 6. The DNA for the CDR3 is TGTGCCAGCAGTTTGACAGGGGGCGTTTGGACAGATACGCAGTATTTT. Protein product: CASSLTGGVWTDTQYF.

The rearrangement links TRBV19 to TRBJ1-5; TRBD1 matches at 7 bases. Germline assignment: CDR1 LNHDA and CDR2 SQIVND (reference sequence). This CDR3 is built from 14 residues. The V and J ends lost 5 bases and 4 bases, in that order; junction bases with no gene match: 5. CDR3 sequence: CASSFGTVNQPQHF. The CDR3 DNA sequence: TGTGCCAGTAGTTTTGGGACAGTTAATCAGCCCCAGCATTTT.

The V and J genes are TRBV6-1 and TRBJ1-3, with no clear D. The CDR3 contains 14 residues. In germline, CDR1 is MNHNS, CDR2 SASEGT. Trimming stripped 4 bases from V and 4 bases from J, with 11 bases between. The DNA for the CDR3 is TGTGCCAGCAGTGCGTGGCCCCGCGGAAACACCATATATTTT. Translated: CASSAWPRGNTIYF.

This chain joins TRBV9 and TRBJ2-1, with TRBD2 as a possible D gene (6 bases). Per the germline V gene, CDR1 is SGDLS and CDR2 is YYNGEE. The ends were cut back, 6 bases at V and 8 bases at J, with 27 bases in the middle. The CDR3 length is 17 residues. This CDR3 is CASTLRGGLDSNDEQFF. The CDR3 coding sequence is TGTGCCAGCACTCTAAGGGGAGGTCTAGATAGTAACGATGAGCAGTTCTTC.

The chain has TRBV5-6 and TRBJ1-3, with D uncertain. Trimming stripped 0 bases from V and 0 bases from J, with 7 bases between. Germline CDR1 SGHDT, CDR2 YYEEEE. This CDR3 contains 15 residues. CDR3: CASSLGGFSGNTIYF. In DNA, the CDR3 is TGTGCCAGCAGCTTGGGAGGCTTCTCTGGAAACACCATATATTTT.

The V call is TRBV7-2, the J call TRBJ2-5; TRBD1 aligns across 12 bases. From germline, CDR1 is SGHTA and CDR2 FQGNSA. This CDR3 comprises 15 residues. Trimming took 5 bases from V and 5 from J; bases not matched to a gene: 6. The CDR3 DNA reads TGTGCCAGCAGCCCGGGACAGGGGGCTTGGGAGACCCAGTACTTC. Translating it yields CASSPGQGAWETQYF.

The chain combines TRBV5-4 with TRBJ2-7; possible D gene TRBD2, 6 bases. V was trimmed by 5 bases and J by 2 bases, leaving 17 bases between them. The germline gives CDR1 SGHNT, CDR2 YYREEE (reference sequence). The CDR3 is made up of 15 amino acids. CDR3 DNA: TGTGCCAGCAGGGCCGGGAGAGAAGTCCCCTACGAGCAGTACTTC. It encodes CASRAGREVPYEQYF. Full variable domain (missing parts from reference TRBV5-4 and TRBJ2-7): ETGVTQSPTHLIKTRGQQVTLRCSSQSGHNTVSWYQQALGQGPQFIFQYYREEENGRGNFPPRFSGLQFPNYSSELNVNALELDDSALYLCASRAGREVPYEQYFGPGTRLTVT.

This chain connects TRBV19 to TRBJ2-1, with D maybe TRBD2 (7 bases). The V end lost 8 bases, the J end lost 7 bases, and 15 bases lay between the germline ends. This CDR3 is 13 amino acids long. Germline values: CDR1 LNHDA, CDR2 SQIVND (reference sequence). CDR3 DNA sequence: TGTGCCAGTGGGGTGGGGGGGCTGAATGAGCAGTTCTTC. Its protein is CASGVGGLNEQFF.

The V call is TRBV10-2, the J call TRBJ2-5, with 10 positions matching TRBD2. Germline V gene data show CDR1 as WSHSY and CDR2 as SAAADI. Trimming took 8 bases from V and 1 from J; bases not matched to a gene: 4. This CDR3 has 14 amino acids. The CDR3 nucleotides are TGCGCCAGCGACATAGCGGGGGGCCAAGAGACCCAGTACTTC. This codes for CASDIAGGQETQYF.

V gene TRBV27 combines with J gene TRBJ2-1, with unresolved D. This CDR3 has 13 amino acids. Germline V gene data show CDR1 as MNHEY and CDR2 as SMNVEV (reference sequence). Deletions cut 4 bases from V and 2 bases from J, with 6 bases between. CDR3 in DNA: TGTGCCAGCAGTTATCGAGCCTACAATGAGCAGTTCTTC. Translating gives CASSYRAYNEQFF.

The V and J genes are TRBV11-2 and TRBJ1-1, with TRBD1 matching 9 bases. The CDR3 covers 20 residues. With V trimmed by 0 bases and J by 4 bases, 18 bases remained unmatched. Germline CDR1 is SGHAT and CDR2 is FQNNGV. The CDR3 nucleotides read TGTGCCAGCAGCTTAGACGTCCCGACAGGGGGAAAAGGAAGGAGCACTGAAGCTTTCTTT. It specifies CASSLDVPTGGKGRSTEAFF.

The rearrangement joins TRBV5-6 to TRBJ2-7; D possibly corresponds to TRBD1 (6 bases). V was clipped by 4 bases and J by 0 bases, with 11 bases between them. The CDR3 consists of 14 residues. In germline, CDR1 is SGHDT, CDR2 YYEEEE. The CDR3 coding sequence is TGTGCCAGCAGCAACAGGGTTAGCTCCTACGAGCAGTACTTC. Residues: CASSNRVSSYEQYF.

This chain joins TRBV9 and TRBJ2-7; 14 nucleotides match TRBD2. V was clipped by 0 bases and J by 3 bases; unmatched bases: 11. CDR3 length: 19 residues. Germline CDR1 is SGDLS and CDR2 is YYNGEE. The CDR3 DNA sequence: TGTGCCAGCAGCGTAGACCCGGGACTAGCGGGAGTAATGGGCTACGAGCAGTACTTC. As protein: CASSVDPGLAGVMGYEQYF.

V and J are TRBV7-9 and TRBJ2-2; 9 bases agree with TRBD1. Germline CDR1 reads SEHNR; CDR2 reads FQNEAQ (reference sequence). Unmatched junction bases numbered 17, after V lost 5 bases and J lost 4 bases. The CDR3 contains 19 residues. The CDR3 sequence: CASSITRDRASRSTGELFF. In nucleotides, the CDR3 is TGTGCCAGCAGCATAACCCGGGACAGGGCATCTCGATCCACCGGGGAGCTGTTTTTT.